This TCR beta chain is from a study of blood T cell repertoires in COVID-19. Overall study context: There were acute and convalescent COVID-19 samples, and they came from the United States, Italy and Spain.

Trimming left V 3 bases short and J 6 bases short, with 9 bases between. Germline lookup yields CDR1 MDHEN and CDR2 SYDVKM. This CDR3 is built from 12 residues. Method: immunoSEQ multiplex PCR; TCRdb's copy keeps in-frame clones and lacks some. The table records some 260,000 clones, 70% to 90% of them present only once. This clone was observed a single time. Input material: peripheral blood. The chain couples TRBV28 to TRBJ2-7; D might be TRBD2 (5 bases). This TCR derives from a man in his late teens or twenties with active or convalescent COVID-19. The CDR3 DNA reads TGTGCCAGCAGTTTCTCGGGGATCGAGCAGTACTTC. It specifies CASSFSGIEQYF.